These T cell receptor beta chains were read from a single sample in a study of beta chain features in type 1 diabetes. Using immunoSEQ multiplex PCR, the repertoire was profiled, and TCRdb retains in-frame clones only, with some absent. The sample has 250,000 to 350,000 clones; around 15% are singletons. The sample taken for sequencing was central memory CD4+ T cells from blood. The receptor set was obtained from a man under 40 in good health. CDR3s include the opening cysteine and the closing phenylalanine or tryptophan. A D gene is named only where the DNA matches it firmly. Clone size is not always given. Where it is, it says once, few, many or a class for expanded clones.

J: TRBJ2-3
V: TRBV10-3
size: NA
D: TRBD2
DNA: TGTGCCAGCAGTTACTCGGGGCGGGAGCTAGATACGCAGTATTTT
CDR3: CASSYSGRELDTQYF

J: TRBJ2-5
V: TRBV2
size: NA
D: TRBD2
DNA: TGTGCCAGCATGAGGGTAGCGGGGAGCCAAGAGACCCAGTACTTC
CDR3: CASMRVAGSQETQYF

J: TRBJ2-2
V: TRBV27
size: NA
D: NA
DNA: TGTGCCAGCAGGGAACGGGGGCGTTATGCCGGGGAGCTGTTTTTT
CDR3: CASRERGRYAGELFF

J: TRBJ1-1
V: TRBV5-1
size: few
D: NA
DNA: TGCGCCAGCAGCTTTTCCCCCCCAGACACTGAAGCTTTCTTT
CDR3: CASSFSPPDTEAFF

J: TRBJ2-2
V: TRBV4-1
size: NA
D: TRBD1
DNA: TGCGCCAGCAGCCAAGATCCGACAGGGGGAGCCGGGGAGCTGTTTTTT
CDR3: CASSQDPTGGAGELFF

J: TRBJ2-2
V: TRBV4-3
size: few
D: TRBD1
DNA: TGCGCCAGCAGCCGGCCAGGACAGGGCGACACCGGGGAGCTGTTTTTT
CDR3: CASSRPGQGDTGELFF

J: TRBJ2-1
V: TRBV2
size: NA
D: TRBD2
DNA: TGTGCCAGCAGTGAGAGCGGGGGGGCTGGATTGGAGCAGTTCTTC
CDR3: CASSESGGAGLEQFF

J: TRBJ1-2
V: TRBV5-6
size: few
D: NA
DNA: TGTGCCAGCAGCTTGCGAATGGCTGGCGGCTACACCTTC
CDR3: CASSLRMAGGYTF

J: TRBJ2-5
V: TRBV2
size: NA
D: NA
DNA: TGTGCCAGCAGTGGATTGGTTCAGGAGACCCAGTACTTC
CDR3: CASSGLVQETQYF

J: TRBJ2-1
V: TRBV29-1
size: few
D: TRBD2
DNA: TGCAGCGTTGTTGGTGTTTGGCCAGCGGGGACCTACAATGAGCAGTTCTTC
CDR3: CSVVGVWPAGTYNEQFF

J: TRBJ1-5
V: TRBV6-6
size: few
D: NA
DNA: TGTGCCAGCAAGGAGACAGCAAATAGCAATCAGCCCCAGCATTTT
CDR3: CASKETANSNQPQHF